The T cell receptor beta chain under discussion was sequenced for a study of blood T cell repertoires in COVID-19. Study details: Acute and convalescent COVID-19 specimens originated in the United States, Italy and Spain. T cells, B-cell-depleted T cells, or PBMCs supplied cDNA or gDNA.

This CDR3 spans 16 amino acids. The V gene lost 9 bases and the J gene lost 1 base, with 18 bases spanning the gap. The germline CDR1 and CDR2 sequences are LNHDA and SQIVND (reference sequence). Per the original methods: The authors estimated nucleated cell counts from reference gene primer amplification. The method was immunoSEQ multiplex PCR; TCRdb's version includes in-frame clones alone and lacks a portion of them. The DNA was the basis for D and trimming; V, J and clone size are from that table. Found here are 250,000 or so clones, roughly 90% of them singletons; the top ten hold roughly 2.5%. Sequencing was performed on peripheral blood. The TCR sequence derives from a woman aged 55-75 years with acute or convalescent COVID-19. The chain employs TRBV19 and TRBJ1-4; D gene uncertain. The CDR3, as DNA: TGTGCCAGCACAACTTACCGAGGGATAACTAATGAAAAACTGTTTTTT. Its protein is CASTTYRGITNEKLFF.